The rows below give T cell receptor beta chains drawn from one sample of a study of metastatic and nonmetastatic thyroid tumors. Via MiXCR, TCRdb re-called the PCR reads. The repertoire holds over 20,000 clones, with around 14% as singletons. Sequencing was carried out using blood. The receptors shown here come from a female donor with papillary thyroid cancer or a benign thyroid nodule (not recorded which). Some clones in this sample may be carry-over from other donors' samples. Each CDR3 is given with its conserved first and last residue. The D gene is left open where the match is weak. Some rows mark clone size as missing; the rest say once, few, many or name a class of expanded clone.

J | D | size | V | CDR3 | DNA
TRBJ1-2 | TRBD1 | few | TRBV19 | CASSLGTGGTGGYTF | TGTGCCAGTAGCTTAGGTACAGGGGGCACTGGTGGCTACACCTTC
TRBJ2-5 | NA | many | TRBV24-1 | CATSDQVETQYF | TGTGCCACCAGTGATCAGGTTGAGACCCAGTACTTC
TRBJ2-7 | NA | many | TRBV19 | CASSIRENYEQYF | TGTGCCAGTAGTATCCGGGAGAACTACGAGCAGTACTTC
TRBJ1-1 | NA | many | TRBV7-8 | CASSLVGAGMVMNTEAFF | TGTGCCAGCAGCTTAGTAGGTGCGGGGATGGTAATGAACACTGAAGCTTTCTTT
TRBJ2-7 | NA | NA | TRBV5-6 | CASSLSTYEQYF | TGTGCCAGCAGCTTGTCGACCTACGAGCAGTACTTC
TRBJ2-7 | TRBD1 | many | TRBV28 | CASSLKGAGTGFYEQYF | TGTGCCAGCAGTTTAAAAGGGGCCGGGACAGGGTTCTACGAGCAGTACTTC
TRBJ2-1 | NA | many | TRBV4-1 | CASSQGVAEQFF | TGCGCCAGCAGCCAAGGGGTGGCTGAGCAGTTCTTC
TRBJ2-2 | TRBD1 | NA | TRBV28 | CVSIPWDRRRTGELFF | TGTGTCAGCATACCCTGGGACAGGCGGCGCACCGGGGAGCTGTTTTTT
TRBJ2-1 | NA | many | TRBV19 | CASSWGRTSYNEQFF | TGTGCCAGTAGTTGGGGGCGCACATCCTACAATGAGCAGTTCTTC
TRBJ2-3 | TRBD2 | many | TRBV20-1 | CSAREVLTDTQYF | TGCAGTGCTCGGGAGGTTCTGACAGATACGCAGTATTTT
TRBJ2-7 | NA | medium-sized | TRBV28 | CASSSTGTNKQYF | TGTGCCAGCAGTTCTACCGGGACAAATAAGCAGTACTTC
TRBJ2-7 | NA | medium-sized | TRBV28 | CASSLTVSYEQYF | TGTGCCAGCAGTTTAACGGTGTCCTACGAGCAGTACTTC
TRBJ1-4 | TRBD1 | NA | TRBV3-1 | CASSQKTGALLNEKLFF | TGTGCCAGCAGCCAAAAGACAGGGGCTCTACTTAATGAAAAACTGTTTTTT
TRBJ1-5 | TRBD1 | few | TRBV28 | CASSRRTGAVNQPQHF | TGTGCCAGCAGTCGGCGGACAGGGGCTGTCAATCAGCCCCAGCATTTT
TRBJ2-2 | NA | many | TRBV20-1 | CSARENTGELFF | TGCAGTGCTAGAGAGAACACCGGGGAGCTGTTTTTT
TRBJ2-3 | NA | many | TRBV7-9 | CASSLVRDHTDTQYF | TGTGCCAGCAGCTTAGTTCGGGACCACACAGATACGCAGTATTTT
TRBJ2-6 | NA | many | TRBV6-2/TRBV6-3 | CASTVRGSGANVLTF | TGTGCCAGCACTGTGAGGGGCTCTGGGGCCAACGTCCTGACTTTC
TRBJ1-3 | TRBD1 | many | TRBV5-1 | CASRQQGAGNTIYF | TGCGCCAGCAGGCAACAGGGGGCTGGAAACACCATATATTTT
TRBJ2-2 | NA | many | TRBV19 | CASSISPGRTGELFF | TGTGCCAGTAGTATTTCCCCAGGGCGCACCGGGGAGCTGTTTTTT
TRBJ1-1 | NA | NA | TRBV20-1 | CSAHKLGQNTEAFF | TGCAGTGCTCATAAACTTGGACAGAACACTGAAGCTTTCTTT
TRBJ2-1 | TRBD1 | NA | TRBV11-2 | CASSLSPTGANEQFF | TGTGCCAGCAGCTTAAGTCCGACAGGGGCTAATGAGCAGTTCTTC
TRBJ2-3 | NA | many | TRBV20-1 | CSAGGNTDTQYF | TGCAGTGCTGGAGGCAACACAGATACGCAGTATTTT
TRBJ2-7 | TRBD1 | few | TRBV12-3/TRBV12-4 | CASSRDSLGEQYF | TGTGCCAGCAGCCGGGACAGTTTGGGGGAGCAGTACTTC
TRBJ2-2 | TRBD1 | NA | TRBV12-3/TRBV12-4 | CASSRDRGSTGELFF | TGTGCCAGCAGTCGGGACAGGGGGTCCACCGGGGAGCTGTTTTTT
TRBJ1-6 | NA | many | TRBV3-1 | CASSQGGGSPLHF | TGTGCCAGCAGCCAAGGCGGGGGTTCACCCCTCCACTTT
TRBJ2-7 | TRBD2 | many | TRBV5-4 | CASSPAGASSYEQYF | TGTGCCAGCAGCCCAGCGGGGGCTAGCTCCTACGAGCAGTACTTC
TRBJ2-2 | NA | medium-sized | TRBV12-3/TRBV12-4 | CATELIGTGELFF | TGTGCCACCGAATTAATAGGCACCGGGGAGCTGTTTTTT
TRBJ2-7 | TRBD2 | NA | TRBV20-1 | CSARAGLAGREQYF | TGCAGTGCTAGAGCAGGACTAGCGGGACGCGAGCAGTACTTC
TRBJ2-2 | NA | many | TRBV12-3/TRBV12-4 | CASSRGELFF | TGTGCCAGCTCGAGGGGGGAGCTGTTTTTT
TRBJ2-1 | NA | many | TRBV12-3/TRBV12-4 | CASRTGSLRNEQLF | TGTGCCAGCAGGACGGGGAGTCTTCGCAATGAGCAGCTCTTC
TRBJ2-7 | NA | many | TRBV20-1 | CSARNRFSSYEQYF | TGCAGTGCTAGGAATCGGTTTAGCTCCTACGAGCAGTACTTC
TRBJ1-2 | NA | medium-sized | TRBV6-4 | CASKEEDIGNYGYTF | TGTGCCAGCAAGGAGGAGGACATCGGTAACTATGGCTACACCTTC
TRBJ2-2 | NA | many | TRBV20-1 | CSARDTGADTGELFF | TGCAGTGCTAGAGATACGGGAGCTGACACCGGGGAGCTGTTTTTT
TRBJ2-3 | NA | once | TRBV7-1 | CASSSTRPFSGYTSTDTQYF | TGTGCCAGCAGCTCCACTCGCCCATTTAGCGGATACACTAGCACAGATACGCAGTATTTT
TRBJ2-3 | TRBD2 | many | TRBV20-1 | CSAQAGAVATQYF | TGCAGTGCCCAAGCGGGGGCTGTCGCTACGCAGTATTTT
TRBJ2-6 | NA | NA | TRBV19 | CASSIGWGRGSGANVLTF | TGTGCCAGTAGTATAGGATGGGGTCGGGGCTCTGGGGCCAACGTCCTGACTTTC
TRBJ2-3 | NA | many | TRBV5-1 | CASSLDIF | TGCGCCAGCAGCTTGGATATCTTT
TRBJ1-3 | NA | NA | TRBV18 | CASSPDQGDLSGNTIYF | TGTGCCAGCTCACCAGACCAGGGCGACCTCTCTGGAAACACCATATATTTT
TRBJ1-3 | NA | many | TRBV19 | CASSIQGRMGGNTIYF | TGTGCCAGTAGTATCCAGGGACGGATGGGAGGAAACACCATATATTTT
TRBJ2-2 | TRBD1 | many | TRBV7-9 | CASSTIPQGAVSAGELFF | TGTGCCAGCAGCACAATACCACAGGGGGCTGTGTCAGCCGGGGAGCTGTTTTTT
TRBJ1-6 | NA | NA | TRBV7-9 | CASSWERVNSPLHF | TGTGCCAGCAGCTGGGAAAGAGTGAACTCACCCCTCCACTTT
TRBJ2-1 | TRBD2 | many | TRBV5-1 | CASSGGLAGPNEQFF | TGCGCCAGCAGCGGGGGACTAGCGGGGCCCAATGAGCAGTTCTTC
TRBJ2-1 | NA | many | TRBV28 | CASRSPGTLHEQFF | TGTGCCAGCAGGTCTCCCGGGACACTCCATGAGCAGTTCTTC
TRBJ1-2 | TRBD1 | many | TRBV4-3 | CASSQDQGDDGYTF | TGCGCCAGCAGCCAAGATCAGGGGGATGATGGCTACACCTTC
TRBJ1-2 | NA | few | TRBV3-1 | CASSQYDYGYTF | TGTGCCAGCAGCCAATACGACTATGGCTACACCTTC